The 8 T cell receptor beta chains listed next were all sequenced from one sample in a study of shared clonotypes between healthy human individuals. TCRdb's table, derived via immunoSEQ multiplex PCR, lists solely in-frame clones and lacks some. The top ten hold over 0.3% of the sample, which has 1,400,000 or so clones, approximately 98.5% seen once. The sequenced material came from naive CD4+ T cells sorted from blood. Subset specified: CD45RA+ positively selected. These receptors originate from a young man in good health.

The rearrangement joins TRBV2 to TRBJ2-7; 10 positions agree with TRBD1. Germline V lookup: CDR1 SNHLY, CDR2 FYNNEI. V trimming: 6 bases; J trimming: 5 bases; junction bases outside the gene matches: 7. This CDR3 is 14 amino acids long. This CDR3 reads CASSIDRGLNEQYF. The CDR3 coding sequence is TGTGCCAGCAGCATCGACAGGGGGCTCAACGAGCAGTACTTC.

The CDR3, as DNA: TGTGCCAGTAGTAAAAGGGACGCCGGATCCGGGGAGCTGTTTTTT. Its translation is CASSKRDAGSGELFF. This chain connects TRBV19 to TRBJ2-2; the D call may be TRBD1 or TRBD2 (5 bases each). Germline values: CDR1 LNHDA, CDR2 SQIVND (reference sequence). This CDR3 has 15 residues. Between the trimmed V and J ends, which lost 4 bases and 6 bases, there was a span of 15 bases.

V is TRBV7-9 and J is TRBJ2-7, with TRBD2 matching 14 bases. The CDR3 extends over 14 amino acids. Germline V gene lookup returns CDR1 SEHNR and CDR2 FQNEAQ (reference sequence). Unmatched junction bases numbered 1, after V lost 5 bases and J lost 4 bases. The CDR3 protein is CASSGTSGSYEQYF. CDR3 DNA sequence: TGTGCCAGCAGCGGGACTAGCGGGAGTTACGAGCAGTACTTC.

The CDR3, as DNA: TGTGCCAGCAGCTTAAAGGTGACGGGAGTCACAGATACGCAGTATTTT. Residues: CASSLKVTGVTDTQYF. The rearrangement uses TRBV5-4 and TRBJ2-3; D perhaps matches TRBD2 (6 bases). Trimming removed 2 bases at V and 2 bases at J, with 15 bases between. The CDR3 length is 16 residues. Germline V lookup: CDR1 SGHNT, CDR2 YYREEE (reference sequence). Full variable domain (remainder filled in from reference TRBV5-4 and TRBJ2-3): ETGVTQSPTHLIKTRGQQVTLRCSSQSGHNTVSWYQQALGQGPQFIFQYYREEENGRGNFPPRFSGLQFPNYSSELNVNALELDDSALYLCASSLKVTGVTDTQYFGPGTRLTVL.

The chain links TRBV6-5 to TRBJ2-7; D possibly uses TRBD1 or TRBD2 (5 bases each). Germline V CDR1 and CDR2: MNHEY, SVGAGI. The CDR3 length is 14 residues. Trimming cost V 7 bases and J 2 bases, with 15 bases left between them. The CDR3 loop is CASNVGRGPYEQYF. The CDR3 DNA follows: TGTGCCAGCAACGTAGGACGGGGCCCCTACGAGCAGTACTTC.

Concerning this clone itself: The same CDR3 also results from other DNA sequences found in this sample. The chain links TRBV6-5 to TRBJ2-7, with D unclear. V lost 0 bases and J 1 base, leaving 10 bases between the germline ends. The CDR3 is 15 residues long. The germline CDR1 and CDR2 sequences are MNHEY and SVGAGI. CDR3 sequence reads: CASSYSRDPSYEQYF. The CDR3 nucleotides read TGTGCCAGCAGTTACTCGCGTGACCCATCCTACGAGCAGTACTTC.

The V gene is TRBV11-3, the J gene TRBJ2-1, with D perhaps assigned TRBD1 or TRBD2 (5 bases each). The ends were cut back, 3 bases at V and 5 bases at J, with 8 bases in the middle. This CDR3 has 13 residues. Germline lookup yields CDR1 SGHNT and CDR2 YENEEA. The chain's CDR3 is CASSFGDHNEQFF. CDR3 DNA: TGTGCCAGCAGCTTTGGGGACCACAATGAGCAGTTCTTC.

V and J are TRBV5-1 and TRBJ1-2, with a possible D match to TRBD1 (5 bases). The ends were cut back, 4 bases at V and 6 bases at J, with 13 bases in the middle. The CDR3 length is 13 residues. CDR1 and CDR2 (germline): SGHRS, YFSETQ. The CDR3 spells CASSPAEGHGYTF. CDR3 nucleotides: TGCGCCAGCAGCCCCGCGGAGGGACATGGCTACACCTTC.